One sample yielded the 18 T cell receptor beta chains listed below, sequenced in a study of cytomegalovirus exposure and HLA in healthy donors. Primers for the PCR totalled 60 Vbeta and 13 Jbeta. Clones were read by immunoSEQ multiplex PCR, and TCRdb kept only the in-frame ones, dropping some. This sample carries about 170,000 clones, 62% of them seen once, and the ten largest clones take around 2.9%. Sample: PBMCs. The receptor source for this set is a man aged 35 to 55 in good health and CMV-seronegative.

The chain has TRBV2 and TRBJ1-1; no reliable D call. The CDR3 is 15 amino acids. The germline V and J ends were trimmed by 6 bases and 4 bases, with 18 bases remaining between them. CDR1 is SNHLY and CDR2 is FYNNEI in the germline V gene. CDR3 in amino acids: CASSALGNEGTEAFF. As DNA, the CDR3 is TGTGCCAGCAGCGCCCTTGGAAATGAGGGCACTGAAGCTTTCTTT.

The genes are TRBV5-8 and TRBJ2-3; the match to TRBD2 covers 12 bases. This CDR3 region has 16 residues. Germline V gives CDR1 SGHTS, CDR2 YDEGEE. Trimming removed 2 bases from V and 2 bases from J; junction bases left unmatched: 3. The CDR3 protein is CASSFLAGGPTDTQYF. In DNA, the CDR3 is TGTGCCAGCAGCTTTCTAGCGGGGGGGCCCACAGATACGCAGTATTTT.

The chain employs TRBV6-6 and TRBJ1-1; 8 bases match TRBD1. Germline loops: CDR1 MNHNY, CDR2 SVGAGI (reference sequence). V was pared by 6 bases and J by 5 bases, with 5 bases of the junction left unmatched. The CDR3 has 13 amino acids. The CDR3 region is CASSPGQGTEAFF. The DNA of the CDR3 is TGTGCCAGCAGCCCCGGACAGGGAACTGAAGCTTTCTTT.

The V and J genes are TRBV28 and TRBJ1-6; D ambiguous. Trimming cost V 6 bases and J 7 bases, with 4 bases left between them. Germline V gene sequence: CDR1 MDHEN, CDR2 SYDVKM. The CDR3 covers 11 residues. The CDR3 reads CASSQNSPLHF. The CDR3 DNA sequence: TGTGCCAGCAGCCAAAATTCACCCCTCCACTTT.

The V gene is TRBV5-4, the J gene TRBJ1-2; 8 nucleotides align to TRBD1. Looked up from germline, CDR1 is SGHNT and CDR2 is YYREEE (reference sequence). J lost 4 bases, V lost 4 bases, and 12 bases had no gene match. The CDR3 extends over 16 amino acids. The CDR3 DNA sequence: TGTGCCAGCAGCCCGGGGTCTACGGGACAGGTCTATGGCTACACCTTC. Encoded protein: CASSPGSTGQVYGYTF.

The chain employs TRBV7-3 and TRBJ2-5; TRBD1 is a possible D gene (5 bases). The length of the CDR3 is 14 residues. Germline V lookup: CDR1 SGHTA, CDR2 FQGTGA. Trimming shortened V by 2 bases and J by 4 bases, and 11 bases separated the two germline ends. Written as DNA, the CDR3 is TGTGCCAGCAGCTTAGTAGGGGCGGTAGAGACCCAGTACTTC. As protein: CASSLVGAVETQYF.

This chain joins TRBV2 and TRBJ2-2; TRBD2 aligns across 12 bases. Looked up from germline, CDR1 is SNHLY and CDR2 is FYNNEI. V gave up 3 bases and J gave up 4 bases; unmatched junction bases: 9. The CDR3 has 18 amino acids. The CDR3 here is CASSESTSGRRGTGELFF. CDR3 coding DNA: TGTGCCAGCAGTGAGTCAACTAGCGGGAGGCGAGGCACCGGGGAGCTGTTTTTT.

CDR3 in amino acids: CASSQDIGGEQYF. CDR3 sequence (DNA): TGCGCCAGCAGCCAAGATATCGGGGGTGAGCAGTACTTC. V gene TRBV4-3 combines with J gene TRBJ2-5; TRBD2 might be the D (6 bases). The V gene lost 0 bases and the J gene lost 11 bases, with 13 bases spanning the gap. The CDR3 totals 13 residues. Germline lookup yields CDR1 LGHNA and CDR2 YSLEER.

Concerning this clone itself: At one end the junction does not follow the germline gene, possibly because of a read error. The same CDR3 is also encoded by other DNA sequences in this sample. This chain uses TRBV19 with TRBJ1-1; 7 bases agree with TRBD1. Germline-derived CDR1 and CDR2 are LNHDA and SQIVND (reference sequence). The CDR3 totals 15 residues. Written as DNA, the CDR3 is TGTGCCAGTAGTATCCCCCCGGGACAGAACACCGAAGCTTTCTTT. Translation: CASSIPPGQNTEAFF.

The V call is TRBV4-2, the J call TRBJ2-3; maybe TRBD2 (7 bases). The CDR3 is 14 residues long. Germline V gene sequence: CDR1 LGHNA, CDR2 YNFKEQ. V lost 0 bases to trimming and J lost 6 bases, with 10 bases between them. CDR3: CASSQEEGGDTQYF. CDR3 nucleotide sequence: TGTGCCAGCAGCCAAGAGGAGGGGGGGGATACGCAGTATTTT.

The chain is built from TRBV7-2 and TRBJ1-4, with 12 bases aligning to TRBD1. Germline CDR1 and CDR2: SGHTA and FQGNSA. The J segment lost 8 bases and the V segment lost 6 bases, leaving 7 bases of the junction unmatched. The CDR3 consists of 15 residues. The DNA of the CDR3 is TGTGCCAGCAGTTGGGGACAGGGGGCTGGAGAAAAACTGTTTTTT. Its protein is CASSWGQGAGEKLFF.

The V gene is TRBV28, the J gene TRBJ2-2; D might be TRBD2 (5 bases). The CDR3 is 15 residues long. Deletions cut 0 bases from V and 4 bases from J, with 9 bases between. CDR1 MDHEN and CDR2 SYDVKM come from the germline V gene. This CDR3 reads CASSLWPEGTGELFF. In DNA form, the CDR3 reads TGTGCCAGCAGTTTATGGCCCGAGGGCACCGGGGAGCTGTTTTTT.

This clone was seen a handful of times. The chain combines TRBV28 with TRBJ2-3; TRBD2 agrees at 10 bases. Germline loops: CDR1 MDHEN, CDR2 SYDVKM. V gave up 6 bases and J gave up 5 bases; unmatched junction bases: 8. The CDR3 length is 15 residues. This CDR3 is CASSRLAGGEDTQYF. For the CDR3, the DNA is TGTGCCAGCAGCCGACTAGCGGGTGGTGAAGATACGCAGTATTTT. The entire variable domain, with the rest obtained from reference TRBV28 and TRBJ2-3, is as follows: DVKVTQSSRYLVKRTGEKVFLECVQDMDHENMFWYRQDPGLGLRLIYFSYDVKMKEKGDIPEGYSVSREKKERFSLILESASTNQTSMYLCASSRLAGGEDTQYFGPGTRLTVL.

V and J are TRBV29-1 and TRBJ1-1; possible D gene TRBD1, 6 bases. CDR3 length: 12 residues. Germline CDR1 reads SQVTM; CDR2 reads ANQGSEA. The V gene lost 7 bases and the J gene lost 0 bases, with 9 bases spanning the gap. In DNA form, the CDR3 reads TGCAGCGGTACAGGGATGAACACTGAAGCTTTCTTT. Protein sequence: CSGTGMNTEAFF.

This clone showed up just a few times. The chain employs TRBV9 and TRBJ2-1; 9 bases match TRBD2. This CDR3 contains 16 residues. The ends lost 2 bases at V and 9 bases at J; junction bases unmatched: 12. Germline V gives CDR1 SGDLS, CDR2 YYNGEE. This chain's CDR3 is CASSVGGGRAISEQFF. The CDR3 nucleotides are TGTGCCAGCAGCGTCGGCGGCGGGAGGGCCATAAGTGAGCAGTTCTTC. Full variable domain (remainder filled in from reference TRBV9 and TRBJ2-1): DSGVTQTPKHLITATGQRVTLRCSPRSGDLSVYWYQQSLDQGLQFLIQYYNGEERAKGNILERFSAQQFPDLHSELNLSSLELGDSALYFCASSVGGGRAISEQFFGPGTRLTVL.

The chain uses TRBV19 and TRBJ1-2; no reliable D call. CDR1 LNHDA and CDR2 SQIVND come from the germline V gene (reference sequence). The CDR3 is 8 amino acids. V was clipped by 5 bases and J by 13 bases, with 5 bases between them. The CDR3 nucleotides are TGTGCCAGTAGTCCGCGCACCTTC. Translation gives CASSPRTF.

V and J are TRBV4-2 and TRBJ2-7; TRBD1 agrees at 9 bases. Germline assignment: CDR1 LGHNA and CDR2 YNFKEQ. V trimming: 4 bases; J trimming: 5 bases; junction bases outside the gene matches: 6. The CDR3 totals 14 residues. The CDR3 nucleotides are TGTGCCAGCAGCCTCCGGGACAGGGTTGACGAGCAGTACTTC. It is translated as CASSLRDRVDEQYF.

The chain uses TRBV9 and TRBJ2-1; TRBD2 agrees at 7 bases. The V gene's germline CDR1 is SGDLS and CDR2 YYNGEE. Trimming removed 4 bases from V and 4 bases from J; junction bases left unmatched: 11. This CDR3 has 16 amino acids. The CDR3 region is CASSPTRGGVYNEQFF. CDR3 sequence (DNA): TGTGCCAGCAGCCCCACCCGGGGAGGGGTATACAATGAGCAGTTCTTC.